This T cell receptor beta chain was recorded in a study of neoadjuvant anti-PD-1 for oral cavity cancer. Method: immunoSEQ multiplex PCR; TCRdb's copy keeps in-frame clones and lacks some. The sample shows around 5,800 clones, 58% of them seen only once. The CDR3 extends over 14 amino acids. Trimming took off 0 bases at V and 2 bases at J, with 6 bases between the two ends. Germline CDR1 and CDR2: SGHRS and YFSETQ. Time point reported: after neoadjuvant nivolumab, at surgical resection. The gene calls are TRBV5-1 and TRBJ2-1; D unresolved. The material sequenced was tumor tissue, taken after nivolumab (anti-PD-1) treatment. The source of this sequence is a person between 35 and 79 years old with oral cavity squamous cell carcinoma. The CDR3 DNA reads TGCGCCAGCAGCTTGGACAGACCCTACAATGAGCAGTTCTTC. Protein: CASSLDRPYNEQFF.